The present entry profiles one TCR beta chain with its context. Construction of the TCRbeta library involved unique molecular identifiers. MiXCR, applied by TCRdb to the PCR reads, yields one record per CDR3 protein. The sample holds approximately 490,000 distinct CDR3 sequences, about an eighth seen once. This entry is derived from a study of T-cell reconstitution after alpha-beta-depleted transplantation in children. Germline V gene sequence: CDR1 MNHNS, CDR2 SASEGT. This CDR3 spans 15 amino acids. Deletions cut 6 bases from V and 0 bases from J, with 9 bases between. The material was PBMCs from the stem cell graft donor, obtained from the stem cell graft. This TCR derives from a human donor who donated a stem cell graft to a child with combined immunodeficiency. The J gene is TRBJ2-6, the V gene TRBV6-1, with D unclear. CDR3 loop: CASSGRRSGANVLTF. The CDR3, as DNA: TGTGCCAGCAGCGGACGCCGCTCTGGGGCCAACGTCCTGACTTTC.